This TCR beta chain is from a study of blood T cell repertoires in COVID-19 (dated by TCRdb to the early 2020s). In terms of the full investigation: The collaborator samples originated in the United States, Italy and Spain and spanned the acute and convalescent phases of COVID-19. The repertoires were released in a freely available public database intended as a resource for research on the immune response to SARS-CoV-2. Samples came from the ongoing ImmuneRACE study (first 160 participants) plus 1,254 subjects from 6 global collaborators. Sample metadata almost always included a de-identified subject ID, COVID-19 status, age in years and sex. Deeply sampled blood TCRbeta repertoires from subjects exposed to, actively infected with, or recovered from COVID-19 were included in the dataset. The prospective study material was composed of cDNA or gDNA derived from T cells, B-cell-depleted T cells, or PBMCs. Where available, HLA class I and class II types were taken from metadata supplied by the sample provider and were not determined by assay-based typing. Summary of the overall study and its limitations: The amount of clinical and demographic metadata varied by source and participant and was provided uncurated.

The sample holds a few counts of this clone. Its antigen remains unidentified. Base qualities were left out, and no much larger clone turns up one base away. TCRbeta CDR3 regions were amplified from genomic DNA by means of the immunoSEQ Assay, a bias-controlled multiplex PCR. The authors' pipeline ran thus. Nucleated cell counts per sample were estimated from amplification of reference gene primers within the assay. To quantify the absolute abundance of each unique TCRbeta CDR3 rearrangement, sequence reads were collapsed and filtered. Productive Simpson clonality was computed per sample as the square root of Simpson's diversity index over productive rearrangements. TCRdb retrieved this table from immuneACCESS and kept in-frame rearrangements only. Not all clones are present; in checked studies, unresolved V genes account for under half, and no reason is known for the remainder. The V and J calls and clone size come from that table; D and trimming were worked out from the DNA. The sample data list approximately 200,000 clones, and 70% to 90% of these were observed just once. Less than 1.5% of the sample is in the top ten clones.

Enrolling through a virtual design, the prospective study's participants ranged in age from roughly 18 to 95 years and lived across 20 to 30 United States geographic areas. Cohort assignment in the prospective study relied on participant-reported clinical history from a screening survey and a study questionnaire. ImmuneRACE Cohort 3 recovered participants were defined by two consecutive negative NP/OP PCR tests, healthcare professional clearance, or symptom resolution. In the prospective study, whole blood, serum and a nasopharyngeal or oropharyngeal swab were collected from each participant by mobile phlebotomists. Additional blood draws and questionnaires over an approximately two-month period could optionally be provided by prospective study participants. Before DNA extraction, prospective study blood samples were shipped either frozen or at room temperature. The sequencing input was PBMCs or T cells enriched from blood (not recorded which). The sequence was obtained from a man aged 30-40 years who had recovered from COVID-19.

CDR3 reads: CASRITRAYYNEQFF. The nucleotides are TGTGCCAGCAGAATAACTAGAGCCTATTACAATGAGCAGTTCTTC. The chain uses TRBV2 and TRBJ2-1; a tentative D call is TRBD2 (5 bases match). The CDR3 numbers 15 residues from cysteine through phenylalanine. The retained sequence is limited to the CDR3, 45 bases, with the frame set at the first base. According to the germline V gene, CDR1 reads SNHLY and CDR2 reads FYNNEI. V sheds 6 bases and J sheds 4 bases, leaving 16 bases between their ends.